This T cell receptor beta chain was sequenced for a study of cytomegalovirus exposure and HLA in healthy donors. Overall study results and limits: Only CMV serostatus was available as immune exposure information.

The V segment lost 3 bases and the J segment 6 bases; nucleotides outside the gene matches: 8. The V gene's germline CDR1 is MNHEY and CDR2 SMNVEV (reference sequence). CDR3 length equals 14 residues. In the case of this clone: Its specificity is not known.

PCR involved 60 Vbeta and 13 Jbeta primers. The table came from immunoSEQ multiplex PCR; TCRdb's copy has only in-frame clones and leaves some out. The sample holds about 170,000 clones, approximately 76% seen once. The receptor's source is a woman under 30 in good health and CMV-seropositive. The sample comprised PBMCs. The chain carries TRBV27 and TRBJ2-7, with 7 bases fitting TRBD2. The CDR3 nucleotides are TGTGCCAGCAGTTTTCGTGGAGGGAGGGGCGAGCAGTACTTC. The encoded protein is CASSFRGGRGEQYF.